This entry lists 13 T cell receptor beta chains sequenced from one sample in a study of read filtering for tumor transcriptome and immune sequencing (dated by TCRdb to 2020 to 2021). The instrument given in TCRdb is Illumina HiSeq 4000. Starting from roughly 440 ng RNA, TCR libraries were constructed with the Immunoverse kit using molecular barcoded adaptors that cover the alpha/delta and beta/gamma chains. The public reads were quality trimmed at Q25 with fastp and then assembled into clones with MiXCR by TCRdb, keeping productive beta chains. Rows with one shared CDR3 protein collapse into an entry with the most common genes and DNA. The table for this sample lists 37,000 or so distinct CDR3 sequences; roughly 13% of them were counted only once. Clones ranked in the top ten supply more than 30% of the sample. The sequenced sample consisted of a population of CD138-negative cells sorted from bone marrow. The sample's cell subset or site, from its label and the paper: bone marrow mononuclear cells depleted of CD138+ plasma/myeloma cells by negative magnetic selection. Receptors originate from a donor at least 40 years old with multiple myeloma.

The CDR3, as DNA: TGCAGTGCTACTGACAGGGGGCCCTACGAGCAGTACTTC. Translated, it gives CSATDRGPYEQYF. This chain joins TRBV20-1 and TRBJ2-7; 10 bases line up with TRBD1. Trimming removed 4 bases from V and 2 bases from J; junction bases left unmatched: 2. Germline assignment: CDR1 DFQATT and CDR2 SNEGSKA (reference sequence). CDR3 length: 13 residues.

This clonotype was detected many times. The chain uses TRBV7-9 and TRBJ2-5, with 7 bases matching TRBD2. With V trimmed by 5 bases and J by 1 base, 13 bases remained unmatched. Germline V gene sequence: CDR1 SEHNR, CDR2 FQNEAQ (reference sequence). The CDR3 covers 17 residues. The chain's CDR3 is CASSHRRGLAVQETQYF. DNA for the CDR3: TGTGCCAGCAGCCACAGGAGGGGCCTAGCGGTCCAAGAGACCCAGTACTTC.

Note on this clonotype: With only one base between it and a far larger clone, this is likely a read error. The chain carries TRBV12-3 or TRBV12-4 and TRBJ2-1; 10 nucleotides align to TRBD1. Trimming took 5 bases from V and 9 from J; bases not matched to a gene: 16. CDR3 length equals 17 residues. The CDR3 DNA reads TGTGCCAGCAGTCCATCCAAGACAGGGGGCTTTGACAGTGAGCAGTTCTTC. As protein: CASSPSKTGGFDSEQFF.

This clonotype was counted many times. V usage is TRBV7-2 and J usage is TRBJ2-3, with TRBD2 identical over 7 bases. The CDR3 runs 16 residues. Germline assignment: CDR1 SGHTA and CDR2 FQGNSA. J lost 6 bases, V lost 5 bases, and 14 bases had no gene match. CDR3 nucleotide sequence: TGTGCCAGCAGCGACGGACTAGTGGGAAGGGCGGATACGCAGTATTTT. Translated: CASSDGLVGRADTQYF. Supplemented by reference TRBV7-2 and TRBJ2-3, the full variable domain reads GAGVSQSPSNKVTEKGKDVELRCDPISGHTALYWYRQSLGQGLEFLIYFQGNSAPDKSGLPSDRFSAERTGGSVSTLTIQRTQQEDSAVYLCASSDGLVGRADTQYFGPGTRLTVL.

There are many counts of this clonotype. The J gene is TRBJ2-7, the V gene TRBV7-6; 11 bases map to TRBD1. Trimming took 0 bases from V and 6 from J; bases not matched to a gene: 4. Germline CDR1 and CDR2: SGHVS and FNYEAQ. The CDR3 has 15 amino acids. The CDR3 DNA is TGTGCCAGCAGCTTAGCTTCCGGGACAGGGGGCGAGCAGTACTTC. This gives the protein CASSLASGTGGEQYF.

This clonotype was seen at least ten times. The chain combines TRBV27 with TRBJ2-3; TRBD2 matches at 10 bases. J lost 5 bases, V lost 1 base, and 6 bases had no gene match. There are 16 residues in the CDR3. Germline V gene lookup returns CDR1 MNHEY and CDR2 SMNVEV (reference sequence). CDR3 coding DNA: TGTGCCAGCAGTTTATACCTAGCGGGAGCTGTAGATACGCAGTATTTT. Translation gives CASSLYLAGAVDTQYF.

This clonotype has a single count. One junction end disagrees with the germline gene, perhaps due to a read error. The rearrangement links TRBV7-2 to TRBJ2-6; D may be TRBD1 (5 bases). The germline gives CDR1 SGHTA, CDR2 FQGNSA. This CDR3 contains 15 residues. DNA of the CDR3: TGTGCCAGCAGCTTAGAACTAACTGGGGCCAACGCCCTGACTTTC. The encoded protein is CASSLELTGANALTF.

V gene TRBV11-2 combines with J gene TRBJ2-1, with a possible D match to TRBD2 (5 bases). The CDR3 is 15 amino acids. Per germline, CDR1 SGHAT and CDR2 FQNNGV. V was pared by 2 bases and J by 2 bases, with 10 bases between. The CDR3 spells CASSLLASPYNEQFF. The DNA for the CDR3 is TGTGCCAGCAGCTTATTGGCTAGCCCCTACAATGAGCAGTTCTTC.

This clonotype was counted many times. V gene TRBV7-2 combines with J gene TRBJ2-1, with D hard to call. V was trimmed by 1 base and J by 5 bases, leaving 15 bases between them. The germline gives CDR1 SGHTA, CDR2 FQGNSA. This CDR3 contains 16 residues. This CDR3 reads CASSLEVRARHNEQFF. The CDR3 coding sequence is TGTGCCAGCAGCTTAGAAGTTAGAGCCCGCCACAATGAGCAGTTCTTC.

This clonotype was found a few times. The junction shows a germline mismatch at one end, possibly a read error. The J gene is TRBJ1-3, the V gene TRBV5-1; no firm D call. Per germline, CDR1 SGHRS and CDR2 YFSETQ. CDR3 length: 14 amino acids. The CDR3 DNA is TGCGCCAGCAGCTTGTCGGGGAATGGAAACACCACATGTTTT. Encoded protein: CASSLSGNGNTTCF. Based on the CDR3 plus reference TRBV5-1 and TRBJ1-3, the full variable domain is KAGVTQTPRYLIKTRGQQVTLSCSPISGHRSVSWYQQTPGQGLQFLFEYFSETQRNKGNFPGRFSGRQFSNSRSEMNVSTLELGDSALYLCASSLSGNGNTTCFGEGSWLTVV.

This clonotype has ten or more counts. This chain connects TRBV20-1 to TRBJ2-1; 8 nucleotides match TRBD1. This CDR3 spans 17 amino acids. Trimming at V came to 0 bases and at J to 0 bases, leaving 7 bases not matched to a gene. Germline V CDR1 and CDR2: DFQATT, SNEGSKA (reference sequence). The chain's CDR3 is CSARDGGGTGSYNEQFF. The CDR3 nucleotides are TGCAGTGCTAGAGATGGAGGGGGGACAGGCTCCTACAATGAGCAGTTCTTC.

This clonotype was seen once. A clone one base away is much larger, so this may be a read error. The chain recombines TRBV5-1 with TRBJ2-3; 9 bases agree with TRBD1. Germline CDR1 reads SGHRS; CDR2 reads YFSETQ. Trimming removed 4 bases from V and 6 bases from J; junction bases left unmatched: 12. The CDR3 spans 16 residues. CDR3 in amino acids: CASSPPEDRGSDTQYF. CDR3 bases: TGCGCCAGCAGCCCCCCGGAGGACAGGGGTTCGGATACGCAGTATTTT.

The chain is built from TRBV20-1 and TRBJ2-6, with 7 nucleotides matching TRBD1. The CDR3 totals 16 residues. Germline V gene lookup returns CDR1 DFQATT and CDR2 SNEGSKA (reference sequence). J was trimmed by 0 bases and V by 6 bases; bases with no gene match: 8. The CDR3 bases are TGCAGTGCCCGGGACAGTCTCCACTCTGGGGCCAACGTCCTGACTTTC. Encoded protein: CSARDSLHSGANVLTF.